These 8 T cell receptor beta chains share one sample of origin, sequenced in a study of regulatory T cells in long-lasting Graves disease. Time point indicated: newly diagnosed GD, antithyroid drugs for less than 3 months. The TCR library was prepared using RNA isolated from PBMCs. HTBI primers from iRepertoire and Arm-PCR of CDR3 regions yielded the TCR beta libraries. TCRdb re-called the multiplex PCR reads with MiXCR, one entry per CDR3 protein. The repertoire has around 400,000 distinct CDR3 sequences, about a sixth of them found once; the top ten carry about 20%. Sample: peripheral blood mononuclear cells (PBMCs), taken at new diagnosis, from a patient treated with antithyroid drugs. Receptor source: a female donor with Graves disease.

This clonotype has at least ten counts. J is TRBJ2-5 and V is TRBV28; D might be TRBD1 (6 bases). Germline CDR1 reads MDHEN; CDR2 reads SYDVKM. Trimming took off 5 bases at V and 5 bases at J, with 18 bases between the two ends. CDR3 length: 15 residues. CDR3 bases: TGTGCCAGCAGTCCCGAGGACAGCTCCCTCGAGACCCAGTACTTC. This sequence encodes CASSPEDSSLETQYF.

This clonotype was picked up many times. The chain links TRBV5-6 to TRBJ2-7; no reliable D call. Germline CDR1 is SGHDT and CDR2 is YYEEEE. The CDR3 loop spans 15 amino acids. V lost 0 bases and J lost 0, with 10 bases in between. The CDR3 region has the DNA TGTGCCAGCAGCTTGGATGTCGGTGTCTCCTACGAGCAGTACTTC. Its protein product is CASSLDVGVSYEQYF.

There are many counts of this clonotype. The genes are TRBV7-9 and TRBJ2-3; tentatively, D is TRBD1 (6 bases). Germline assignment: CDR1 SEHNR and CDR2 FQNEAQ (reference sequence). CDR3 length equals 14 residues. Trimming stripped 5 bases from V and 0 bases from J, with 9 bases between. CDR3 amino acids: CASSPGQSTDTQYF. The CDR3 DNA reads as TGTGCCAGCAGCCCGGGACAAAGCACAGATACGCAGTATTTT.

Many counts were recorded for this clonotype. The chain's CDR3 is CASTWNEAKEETQYF. CDR3 sequence (DNA): TGTGCCAGCACCTGGAACGAGGCCAAAGAAGAGACCCAGTACTTC. This chain uses TRBV2 with TRBJ2-5; D remains ambiguous. V was shortened by 7 bases and J by 3 bases, with 18 bases between the two germline ends. Germline loops: CDR1 SNHLY, CDR2 FYNNEI. The CDR3 loop spans 15 amino acids.

This clonotype has at least ten counts. The CDR3 DNA follows: TGTGCCATGCGGGGTCCGAACTATGGCTACACCTTC. This encodes CAMRGPNYGYTF. The V gene is TRBV12-3 or TRBV12-4, the J gene TRBJ1-2; D remains ambiguous. The germline V and J ends were trimmed by 10 bases and 2 bases, with 11 bases remaining between them. This CDR3 has 12 residues.

Turning to this clonotype: This may stem from a read error, because a much larger clone lies one nucleotide away. The J gene is TRBJ2-7, the V gene TRBV27; 12 bases align to TRBD2. The end of the DNA fits TRBJ2-1 better, so the J call may be wrong. This CDR3 has 19 amino acids. Germline loops: CDR1 MNHEY, CDR2 SMNVEV (reference sequence). CDR3 nucleotide sequence: TGTGCCAGCAGTAGCAGAATAGGGGCTAGCGGGAGGGCCTACAATGGGCAGTTCTTC. It translates to CASSSRIGASGRAYNGQFF.

With respect to this clonotype: A read error may be the cause here, since a much bigger clone is one base away. This chain links TRBV6-2 or TRBV6-3 with TRBJ1-1; 9 bases align to TRBD1. Germline trimming cut 6 bases from V and 3 bases from J; bases unmatched to any gene: 11. This CDR3 spans 16 amino acids. Germline V lookup: CDR1 MNHEY, CDR2 SVGEGT. Here the CDR3 DNA reads TGTGCCAGCAGCCTAGACAACTACAGGGGGCACACTGAAGCTTTCTTT. It is translated as CASSLDNYRGHTEAFF.

This clonotype showed up many times. The chain links TRBV6-2 or TRBV6-3 to TRBJ1-1; the D gene is possibly TRBD1 (6 bases). From germline, CDR1 is MNHEY and CDR2 SVGEGT. With 7 bases removed from V and 5 bases from J, the gap between germline ends came to 17 bases. The CDR3 has 14 residues. The CDR3 reads CASNTGGGGTEAFF. The CDR3 DNA is TGTGCCAGCAATACGGGGGGCGGTGGAACTGAAGCTTTCTTT.